This entry features one T cell receptor (beta chain) sequence. Its target is not known. The CDR3 is 17 residues long. Germline lookup yields CDR1 MNHEY and CDR2 SMNVEV (reference sequence). Trimming cost V 4 bases and J 5 bases; bases outside gene matches: 5. Amplification used 60 Vbeta primers and 13 Jbeta primers. Only in-frame clones appear in the TCRdb table, and some are missing; sequencing was by immunoSEQ multiplex PCR. The sample carries over 150,000 clones, around 82% recorded once. This record belongs to a study of cytomegalovirus exposure and HLA in healthy donors. Study results and limitations: In a later analysis, DRB1 alleles had the most associated TCRs; HLA-C alleles the fewest.

The chain combines TRBV27 with TRBJ2-2; the match to TRBD2 covers 15 bases. Specimen: PBMCs. The clonotype originates from a woman in her forties or fifties in good health and CMV-seropositive. CDR3 sequence (DNA): TGTGCCAGCAGTTCCCCTGGGACTAGCGGGGGGACCGGGGAGCTGTTTTTT. It encodes CASSSPGTSGGTGELFF.